Shown below are 29 T cell receptor beta chains from a single sample sequenced in a study of shared T cell receptors in the human thymus. Here immunoSEQ multiplex PCR was the method, and the copy in TCRdb shows in-frame clones only, minus some. The table has approximately 660,000 clones, approximately 88% seen once; the top ten hold around 0.0099%. These data were also filed under a second study, of human thymus T cells.

Sequencing was carried out using thymocytes. Receptors were obtained from a boy under three years old with a congenital heart defect.

The chain has TRBV4-1 and TRBJ2-3; no definite D call. Germline V CDR1 and CDR2: MGHRA, YSYEKL. The V and J ends lost 0 bases and 1 base respectively, with 8 bases between them. The CDR3 length is 15 residues. The CDR3 loop reads CASSQDQIRTDTQYF. CDR3 coding DNA: TGCGCCAGCAGCCAAGACCAAATCCGCACAGATACGCAGTATTTT.

This chain links TRBV5-6 with TRBJ2-5; 9 bases are shared with TRBD2. V was clipped by 0 bases and J by 5 bases; unmatched bases: 8. This CDR3 contains 16 residues. Germline V gene lookup returns CDR1 SGHDT and CDR2 YYEEEE. The CDR3 here is CASSLGAGLAGETQYF. The CDR3, as DNA: TGTGCCAGCAGCTTGGGGGCGGGACTAGCCGGTGAGACCCAGTACTTC.

This clone was seen only once. The V and J genes are TRBV5-1 and TRBJ2-2; D ambiguous. Germline V gives CDR1 SGHRS, CDR2 YFSETQ. The germline V and J ends were trimmed by 0 bases and 4 bases, with 7 bases remaining between them. There are 14 residues in the CDR3. The chain's CDR3 is CASSLGTVTGELFF. The CDR3 bases are TGCGCCAGCAGCTTGGGAACAGTCACCGGGGAGCTGTTTTTT.

In nucleotides, the CDR3 is TGCAGCCCCTTCGTAGTAGCGGCGTACAATGAGCAGTTCTTC. This encodes CSPFVVAAYNEQFF. The V and J genes are TRBV29-1 and TRBJ2-1, with D perhaps TRBD2 (6 bases). Germline CDR1 SQVTM, CDR2 ANQGSEA. V lost 8 bases and J 4 bases, leaving 18 bases between the germline ends. The CDR3 runs to 14 residues.

The chain employs TRBV18 and TRBJ2-1; TRBD2 is a possible D gene (6 bases). The CDR3 length is 13 residues. Between the trimmed V and J ends, which lost 3 bases and 8 bases, there was a span of 11 bases. CDR1 KGHSH and CDR2 LQKENI come from the germline V gene. The CDR3 nucleotides are TGTGCCAGCTCACCGCTAGCGATCGATGAGCAGTTCTTC. Protein product: CASSPLAIDEQFF. The variable domain in full, completed from reference TRBV18 and TRBJ2-1, reads NAGVMQNPRHLVRRRGQEARLRCSPMKGHSHVYWYRQLPEEGLKFMVYLQKENIIDESGMPKERFSAEFPKEGPSILRIQQVVRGDSAAYFCASSPLAIDEQFFGPGTRLTVL.

V and J are TRBV9 and TRBJ2-1; D is possibly TRBD2 (6 bases). The germline gives CDR1 SGDLS, CDR2 YYNGEE. Between the trimmed V and J ends, which lost 0 bases and 4 bases, there was a span of 11 bases. This CDR3 has 15 residues. DNA of the CDR3: TGTGCCAGCAGCGTAGTGATAGCGGATTACAATGAGCAGTTCTTC. This translates into CASSVVIADYNEQFF. The variable domain in full, with the rest retrieved from reference TRBV9 and TRBJ2-1, is DSGVTQTPKHLITATGQRVTLRCSPRSGDLSVYWYQQSLDQGLQFLIQYYNGEERAKGNILERFSAQQFPDLHSELNLSSLELGDSALYFCASSVVIADYNEQFFGPGTRLTVL.

This chain uses TRBV29-1 with TRBJ2-7, with D perhaps matching TRBD1 (6 bases). The CDR3 consists of 13 residues. Trimming took 6 bases from V and 5 from J, leaving 17 bases between them. The germline V gene encodes CDR1 SQVTM and CDR2 ANQGSEA. This chain's CDR3 is CSVEMSQGNEQYF. DNA for the CDR3: TGCAGCGTCGAAATGTCACAGGGCAACGAGCAGTACTTC.

The chain carries TRBV15 and TRBJ2-2, with D possibly being TRBD2 (5 bases). Trimming stripped 4 bases from V and 4 bases from J, with 16 bases between. The CDR3 runs 16 residues. The germline gives CDR1 LNHNV, CDR2 YYDKDF (reference sequence). The CDR3 DNA reads TGTGCCACCAGCACTTTGGTAGGACGGGGCACCGGGGAGCTGTTTTTT. It encodes CATSTLVGRGTGELFF.

Here the CDR3 DNA reads TGTGCCAGCAGGGTATCACAGGGGGCTGTTACAGATACGCAGTATTTT. Amino acids: CASRVSQGAVTDTQYF. The chain carries TRBV25-1 and TRBJ2-3; 9 positions agree with TRBD1. The ends lost 6 bases at V and 3 bases at J; junction bases unmatched: 10. CDR1 and CDR2 from the germline V gene are MGHDK and SYGVNS. This CDR3 is built from 16 residues. The entire variable domain, with the rest obtained from reference TRBV25-1 and TRBJ2-3, is as follows: EADIYQTPRYLVIGTGKKITLECSQTMGHDKMYWYQQDPGMELHLIHYSYGVNSTEKGDLSSESTVSRIRTEHFPLTLESARPSHTSQYLCASRVSQGAVTDTQYFGPGTRLTVL.

This clone was seen a handful of times. J is TRBJ1-3 and V is TRBV6-4; D not resolved. The CDR3 sequence is 17 residues long. Trimming stripped 2 bases from V and 0 bases from J, with 14 bases between. The germline V gene has CDR1 MRHNA and CDR2 SNTAGT. The CDR3: CASSDARPGSSGNTIYF. DNA for the CDR3: TGTGCCAGCAGTGACGCCCGGCCGGGTAGCTCTGGAAACACCATATATTTT.

The chain has TRBV10-1 and TRBJ2-7; 7 bases are shared with TRBD1. CDR3 size: 14 residues. The germline CDR1 and CDR2 sequences are WNHNN and SYGVQD (reference sequence). After removal of 8 bases from V and 2 bases from J, the junction contained 9 bases not matched to a gene. This CDR3 is CASQYRGRTYEQYF. CDR3 coding DNA: TGCGCCAGCCAGTACAGGGGTCGGACCTACGAGCAGTACTTC.

The chain carries TRBV9 and TRBJ2-3, with 7 bases fitting TRBD2. The CDR3 spans 16 residues. Germline V gives CDR1 SGDLS, CDR2 YYNGEE. The V gene end was trimmed by 4 bases and the J gene end by 4 bases; junction bases not matched to a gene: 12. DNA of the CDR3: TGTGCCAGCAGCTCCGAGCGGGGAGAGGCAGCAGATACGCAGTATTTT. Its translation is CASSSERGEAADTQYF.

The rearrangement joins TRBV15 to TRBJ2-7; D is ambiguous. V lost 1 base to trimming and J lost 1 base, with 5 bases between them. Germline assignment: CDR1 LNHNV and CDR2 YYDKDF (reference sequence). This CDR3 comprises 13 residues. CDR3 amino acids: CATSRARSYEQYF. In DNA form, the CDR3 reads TGTGCCACCAGCAGAGCCAGATCCTACGAGCAGTACTTC.

As for this clone: The junction departs from germline at one end; a sequencing error may be responsible. This chain joins TRBV15 and TRBJ2-7, with 9 bases identical to TRBD2. The CDR3 covers 17 residues. Germline V gene lookup returns CDR1 LNHNV and CDR2 YYDKDF (reference sequence). In DNA form, the CDR3 reads TGTGCCACCAGCGGAGACGATCCAGCGGGGGGAAGTTGGGAGCAGTACTTC. Translation gives CATSGDDPAGGSWEQYF.

The V and J genes are TRBV7-2 and TRBJ2-7, with 7 bases lining up with TRBD2. Germline assignment: CDR1 SGHTA and CDR2 FQGNSA. V lost 1 base to trimming and J lost 7 bases; unmatched junction nucleotides: 7. The CDR3 length is 14 residues. In nucleotides, the CDR3 is TGTGCCAGCAGCTTAGACGGGAGGAGAGGAGAGCAGTACTTC. It codes for CASSLDGRRGEQYF.

The gene calls are TRBV7-9 and TRBJ2-1; TRBD2 agrees at 9 bases. CDR1 SEHNR and CDR2 FQNEAQ come from the germline V gene (reference sequence). This CDR3 spans 19 amino acids. The V gene end was trimmed by 1 base and the J gene end by 4 bases; junction bases not matched to a gene: 14. The DNA of the CDR3 is TGTGCCAGCAGCTTAGTTCCCCCGGCGAGCGGGAGGTTATACAATGAGCAGTTCTTC. Protein product: CASSLVPPASGRLYNEQFF.

The genes are TRBV25-1 and TRBJ2-1; D possibly corresponds to TRBD1 (6 bases). CDR1 and CDR2 (germline): MGHDK, SYGVNS. V dropped 5 bases and J dropped 1 base, with 15 bases sitting between them. The CDR3 length is 16 residues. In DNA form, the CDR3 reads TGTGCCAGCAGTACCCGGACAGCTGAATCCTACAATGAGCAGTTCTTC. This codes for CASSTRTAESYNEQFF.

The chain combines TRBV11-3 with TRBJ1-2; weak D call: TRBD1 (6 bases). The germline V gene has CDR1 SGHNT and CDR2 YENEEA. The CDR3 loop spans 14 amino acids. Trimming took 5 bases from V and 4 from J, leaving 14 bases between them. CDR3 coding DNA: TGTGCCAGCAGCCTCCCGGACAGACCCTATGGCTACACCTTC. This codes for CASSLPDRPYGYTF.

This clone was recorded a few times. The chain has TRBV5-4 and TRBJ2-1; tentatively, D is TRBD2 (6 bases). Germline-derived CDR1 and CDR2 are SGHNT and YYREEE (reference sequence). The CDR3 spans 17 residues. Trimming cost V 3 bases and J 0 bases, with 16 bases left between them. The CDR3 region is CASSWTPLRDSYNEQFF. The CDR3 DNA reads as TGTGCCAGCAGCTGGACCCCTCTGCGGGACTCCTACAATGAGCAGTTCTTC.

The chain has TRBV9 and TRBJ1-4, with D maybe TRBD1 (5 bases). This CDR3 is built from 14 residues. The germline gives CDR1 SGDLS, CDR2 YYNGEE. The V and J ends lost 3 bases and 7 bases respectively, with 13 bases between them. The CDR3 spells CASSARWGGEKLFF. The CDR3 coding sequence is TGTGCCAGCAGCGCGAGGTGGGGGGGTGAAAAACTGTTTTTT.

This chain connects TRBV10-3 to TRBJ1-5, with D possibly matching TRBD1 (6 bases). CDR1 and CDR2 from the germline V gene are ENHRY and SYGVKD. V was pared by 3 bases and J by 5 bases, with 17 bases between. The CDR3 has 16 residues. CDR3 loop: CAISEVIGTKYQPQHF. As DNA, the CDR3 is TGTGCCATCAGTGAAGTTATCGGGACAAAATATCAGCCCCAGCATTTT.

The J gene is TRBJ2-1, the V gene TRBV18; 11 nucleotides line up with TRBD2. In germline, CDR1 is KGHSH, CDR2 LQKENI. Trimming removed 4 bases from V and 13 bases from J; junction bases left unmatched: 15. The CDR3 totals 16 residues. CDR3 coding DNA: TGTGCCAGCTCACTTAGCGGGAGGGGTCGTGTTTTGGTCCAGTTCTTC. This sequence encodes CASSLSGRGRVLVQFF.

This chain links TRBV19 with TRBJ2-7; TRBD2 matches at 8 bases. The CDR3 is made up of 14 amino acids. V lost 4 bases to trimming and J lost 2 bases; unmatched junction nucleotides: 4. The germline CDR1 and CDR2 sequences are LNHDA and SQIVND (reference sequence). The CDR3 nucleotides read TGTGCCAGTAGTACGCGGGAGGCTGCCTACGAGCAGTACTTC. It translates to CASSTREAAYEQYF.

The V and J genes are TRBV6-5 and TRBJ2-1, with D perhaps matching TRBD1 (6 bases). The CDR3 length is 16 residues. The V end lost 2 bases, the J end lost 5 bases, and 16 bases lay between the germline ends. Germline V gene sequence: CDR1 MNHEY, CDR2 SVGAGI. CDR3 coding DNA: TGTGCCAGCAGTTACCCCAAAACAGGGACACACAATGAGCAGTTCTTC. It codes for CASSYPKTGTHNEQFF.

The J gene is TRBJ1-2, the V gene TRBV21-1; no check of the table's D call, TRBD1, against the DNA was made. TRBV21-1 is a pseudogene. CDR3 length: 15 residues. The CDR3 DNA is TGTGCCAGCAGCTGGATCCCCGACAGGAGCAATGGCTACACCTTC. This gives the protein CASSWIPDRSNGYTF.

This clone showed up just once. The V gene is TRBV19, the J gene TRBJ2-5; TRBD1 matches at 10 bases. This CDR3 has 14 amino acids. Germline assignment: CDR1 LNHDA and CDR2 SQIVND (reference sequence). Trimming at V came to 9 bases and at J to 9 bases, leaving 13 bases not matched to a gene. CDR3 sequence (DNA): TGTGCCAGCAACACGGGACAGGGGAGTAGGGCCCAGTACTTC. Protein sequence: CASNTGQGSRAQYF.

V is TRBV4-1 and J is TRBJ1-5; tentative D call: TRBD1 (5 bases). Deletions cut 0 bases from V and 7 bases from J, with 13 bases between. Germline-derived CDR1 and CDR2 are MGHRA and YSYEKL. The CDR3 totals 15 residues. The CDR3 DNA reads as TGCGCCAGCAGCCAAGATTGGCAGGGAAGGCAGCCCCAGCATTTT. Translated, it gives CASSQDWQGRQPQHF.

This clone showed up just once. The chain employs TRBV10-3 and TRBJ1-1, with no clear D. From germline, CDR1 is ENHRY and CDR2 SYGVKD. The CDR3 spans 13 residues. Trimming cost V 7 bases and J 4 bases, with 13 bases left between them. CDR3 protein: CAITRGRGTEAFF. DNA for the CDR3: TGTGCCATCACCCGAGGGCGGGGCACTGAAGCTTTCTTT.

The chain joins TRBV4-3 to TRBJ2-7; 7 bases align to TRBD2. The CDR3 is 14 amino acids. J was trimmed by 7 bases and V by 4 bases; bases with no gene match: 10. Germline V gives CDR1 LGHNA, CDR2 YSLEER. As DNA, the CDR3 is TGCGCCAGCAGCCTGACTAGCCACCCGGGGGAGCAGTACTTC. Amino acid sequence: CASSLTSHPGEQYF.